These 15 T cell receptor beta chains originate from one sample sequenced in a study of cytomegalovirus exposure and HLA in healthy donors. A multiplex PCR was run with 60 Vbeta primers and 13 Jbeta primers. Sequencing used immunoSEQ multiplex PCR; TCRdb keeps in-frame clones, though not all of them. The profile covers roughly 180,000 clones, with 9.5% appearing a single time and 1% to 1.5% taken by the ten largest. The material sequenced was PBMCs. The origin of the receptors is a woman aged 30 to 39 in good health and CMV-seropositive.

This clone has just a few counts. The CDR3 loop is CASSLRRPGSPQHF. The DNA for the CDR3 is TGTGCCAGCAGTCTACGACGCCCCGGGTCGCCCCAGCATTTT. This chain joins TRBV27 and TRBJ1-5, with D unclear. Germline CDR1 is MNHEY and CDR2 is SMNVEV (reference sequence). This CDR3 spans 14 amino acids. Trimming cost V 5 bases and J 9 bases, with 17 bases left between them.

This clone occurred a few times. The chain links TRBV15 to TRBJ2-5; 7 nucleotides agree with TRBD1. Germline V gene lookup returns CDR1 LNHNV and CDR2 YYDKDF (reference sequence). Trimming took 5 bases from V and 4 from J; bases not matched to a gene: 4. CDR3 length equals 13 residues. The CDR3 is CATSARQGETQYF. CDR3 nucleotide sequence: TGTGCCACCAGCGCCCGACAGGGAGAGACCCAGTACTTC.

This clone was observed a handful of times. The chain uses TRBV4-1 and TRBJ1-2, with 8 nucleotides matching TRBD1. The CDR3 runs to 15 residues. Looked up from germline, CDR1 is MGHRA and CDR2 is YSYEKL. J was trimmed by 5 bases and V by 1 base; bases with no gene match: 6. Here the CDR3 reads CASSQAGTGRYGYTF. As DNA, the CDR3 is TGCGCCAGCAGCCAAGCCGGGACAGGTCGGTATGGCTACACCTTC.

A few counts support this clone. V gene TRBV5-1 combines with J gene TRBJ1-2; 9 bases agree with TRBD1. The ends lost 2 bases at V and 3 bases at J; junction bases unmatched: 2. The germline gives CDR1 SGHRS, CDR2 YFSETQ. This CDR3 is built from 14 residues. CDR3 DNA: TGCGCCAGCAGCTTACGGACAGGGGACTATGGCTACACCTTC. Translated: CASSLRTGDYGYTF.

V gene TRBV2 combines with J gene TRBJ2-5; 8 nucleotides align to TRBD1. CDR3 size: 14 residues. V shed 10 bases, J shed 1 base, and the junction held 8 bases outside the gene matches. CDR1 is SNHLY and CDR2 is FYNNEI in the germline V gene. CDR3 in amino acids: CATQTGVGQETQYF. CDR3 bases: TGTGCCACCCAGACAGGGGTCGGCCAAGAGACCCAGTACTTC.

Comments on this clone: No conserved phenylalanine or tryptophan is present at the end of the CDR3, so a read error is the likely explanation. Because the CDR3's place on the DNA is in doubt, the DNA is left out and the CDR3 is given as listed by TCRdb. The chain links TRBV7-9 to TRBJ1-1. Germline CDR1 is SEHNR and CDR2 is FQNEAQ (reference sequence). Both ends counted, the CDR3 spans 14 residues. CDR3 residues: CASSLEGGGKRLGL.

The chain uses TRBV2 and TRBJ1-5, with no clear D. The CDR3 loop spans 15 amino acids. CDR1 and CDR2 (germline): SNHLY, FYNNEI. The V gene lost 6 bases and the J gene lost 0 bases, with 12 bases spanning the gap. The CDR3 reads CASSPLDFSNQPQHF. Here the CDR3 DNA reads TGTGCCAGCAGCCCACTCGACTTTAGCAATCAGCCCCAGCATTTT.

The chain recombines TRBV2 with TRBJ2-2; the D gene is possibly TRBD2 (5 bases). Germline V lookup: CDR1 SNHLY, CDR2 FYNNEI. The CDR3 spans 16 residues. The V end was cut by 2 bases, the J end by 5 bases, with 15 bases between. CDR3 residues: CASSELEGTVTGELFF. The CDR3 nucleotides are TGTGCCAGCAGTGAACTTGAGGGAACCGTGACCGGGGAGCTGTTTTTT.

This clone was counted between two and nine times. This chain connects TRBV28 to TRBJ1-5, with D unclear. V was shortened by 4 bases and J by 5 bases, with 6 bases between the two germline ends. From germline, CDR1 is MDHEN and CDR2 SYDVKM. This CDR3 comprises 12 residues. Here the CDR3 reads CASSSPHQPQHF. As DNA, the CDR3 is TGTGCCAGCAGTTCTCCTCATCAGCCCCAGCATTTT.

This clone has only a few counts. The rearrangement uses TRBV5-1 and TRBJ2-5, with D perhaps matching TRBD1 (5 bases). The CDR3 runs to 17 residues. The V end was cut by 5 bases, the J end by 5 bases, with 25 bases between. Germline CDR1 reads SGHRS; CDR2 reads YFSETQ. DNA for the CDR3: TGCGCCAGCAGTCGAACTCCCCCTCAGGGTAGGTGGGAGACCCAGTACTTC. Translating gives CASSRTPPQGRWETQYF.

The gene calls are TRBV6-6 and TRBJ2-7, with 8 bases fitting TRBD1. CDR1 is MNHNY, CDR2 SVGAGI, per germline (reference sequence). V was pared by 6 bases and J by 2 bases, with 6 bases of the junction left unmatched. The CDR3 is made up of 14 amino acids. CDR3 residues: CASSIQGVPYEQYF. Written as DNA, the CDR3 is TGTGCCAGCAGCATACAGGGGGTTCCCTACGAGCAGTACTTC.

The chain uses TRBV6-5 and TRBJ2-4; 8 bases are shared with TRBD2. The CDR3 has 15 residues. Unmatched junction bases numbered 6, after V lost 6 bases and J lost 2 bases. Germline-derived CDR1 and CDR2 are MNHEY and SVGAGI. The CDR3 bases are TGTGCCAGCAGAAACGGGGGGGGGTCCAAAAACATTCAGTACTTC. This sequence encodes CASRNGGGSKNIQYF.

This clone was seen a few times. The rearrangement joins TRBV6-6 to TRBJ2-7; TRBD2 aligns across 11 bases. The CDR3 runs 15 residues. Germline assignment: CDR1 MNHNY and CDR2 SVGAGI (reference sequence). The trim removed 4 bases at V and 2 bases at J, leaving 4 bases unmatched. The CDR3 DNA reads TGTGCCAGCAGTTTTCAGACTAGCGGGACCTACGAGCAGTACTTC. This gives the protein CASSFQTSGTYEQYF.

This chain uses TRBV7-9 with TRBJ1-2, with D tentatively TRBD1 (5 bases). Trimming cost V 2 bases and J 4 bases, with 8 bases left between them. The CDR3 runs 13 residues. The germline V gene encodes CDR1 SEHNR and CDR2 FQNEAQ (reference sequence). The CDR3: CASSLTGPYGYTF. Here the CDR3 DNA reads TGTGCCAGCAGCTTAACAGGCCCCTATGGCTACACCTTC.

In its sample, this clone was seen a few times. The genes are TRBV11-3 and TRBJ2-3; perhaps TRBD1 as D (5 bases). The V gene lost 5 bases and the J gene lost 6 bases, with 12 bases spanning the gap. The CDR3 runs to 13 residues. Per the germline V gene, CDR1 is SGHNT and CDR2 is YENEEA. The chain's CDR3 is CASSARGPDTQYF. CDR3 DNA sequence: TGTGCCAGCAGCGCTAGGGGCCCCGATACGCAGTATTTT.